This T cell receptor (beta chain) was profiled in a study of cytomegalovirus exposure and HLA in healthy donors. Details on this clone: Antigen unknown.

In germline, CDR1 is SGHRS, CDR2 YFSETQ. The germline V and J ends were trimmed by 0 bases and 2 bases, with 11 bases remaining between them. The CDR3 totals 15 residues. Study findings and constraints: The analysis excluded some indistinguishable V segments, including TRBV6-2 and TRBV6-3. A list of 150 or so TCR beta chains associated with cytomegalovirus was given. What a later analysis showed was that several of the most significant clusters appeared linked to common viral pathogens. In a later analysis, HLA-C alleles had the fewest associated TCRs, DRB1 alleles the most.

It was with 60 Vbeta and 13 Jbeta primers that the PCR ran. The table came from immunoSEQ multiplex PCR; TCRdb's copy has only in-frame clones and leaves some out. Among around 99,000 clones listed, just under 70% were seen once. The chain carries TRBV5-1 and TRBJ1-2, with D perhaps TRBD1 (5 bases). This sequence was found in a woman aged 70-85 years in good health and CMV-seropositive. Sequences were obtained from PBMCs. The CDR3 spells CASSLVGGTNYGYTF. CDR3 coding DNA: TGCGCCAGCAGCTTGGTCGGGGGGACCAACTATGGCTACACCTTC.